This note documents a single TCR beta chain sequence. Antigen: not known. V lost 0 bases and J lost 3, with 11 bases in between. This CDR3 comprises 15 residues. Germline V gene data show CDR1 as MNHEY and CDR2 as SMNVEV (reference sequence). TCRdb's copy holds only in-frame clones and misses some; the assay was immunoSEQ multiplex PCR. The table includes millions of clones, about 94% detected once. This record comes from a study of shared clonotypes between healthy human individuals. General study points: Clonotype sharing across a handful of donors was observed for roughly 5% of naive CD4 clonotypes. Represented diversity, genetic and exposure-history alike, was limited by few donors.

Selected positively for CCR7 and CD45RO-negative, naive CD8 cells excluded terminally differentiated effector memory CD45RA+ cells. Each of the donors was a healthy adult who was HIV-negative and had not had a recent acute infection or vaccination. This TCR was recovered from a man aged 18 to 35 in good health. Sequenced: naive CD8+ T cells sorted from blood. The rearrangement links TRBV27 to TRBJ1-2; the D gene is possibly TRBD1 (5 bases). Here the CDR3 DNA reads TGTGCCAGCAGTTTATCGGCAGGGATCGACTATGGCTACACCTTC. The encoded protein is CASSLSAGIDYGYTF.